What follows describes a single T cell receptor (beta chain). These data come from a study of T cell changes during pregnancy in multiple sclerosis. Only in-frame clones appear in the TCRdb table, and some are missing; sequencing was by immunoSEQ multiplex PCR. Among roughly 60,000 clones listed, roughly 90% were seen once. Germline V gives CDR1 MDHEN, CDR2 SYDVKM. The CDR3 runs 15 residues. The V and J ends lost 1 base and 8 bases respectively, with 17 bases between them. The TCR originated in a female donor with multiple sclerosis, enrolled in a pregnancy study. This chain links TRBV28 with TRBJ1-2; D possibly corresponds to TRBD1 (5 bases). Specimen: peripheral blood, collected in the second trimester of pregnancy. The CDR3 region has the DNA TGTGCCAGCAGTTTATACCTTCCTGGGGCGCGGGGCTACACCTTC. Amino acids: CASSLYLPGARGYTF.